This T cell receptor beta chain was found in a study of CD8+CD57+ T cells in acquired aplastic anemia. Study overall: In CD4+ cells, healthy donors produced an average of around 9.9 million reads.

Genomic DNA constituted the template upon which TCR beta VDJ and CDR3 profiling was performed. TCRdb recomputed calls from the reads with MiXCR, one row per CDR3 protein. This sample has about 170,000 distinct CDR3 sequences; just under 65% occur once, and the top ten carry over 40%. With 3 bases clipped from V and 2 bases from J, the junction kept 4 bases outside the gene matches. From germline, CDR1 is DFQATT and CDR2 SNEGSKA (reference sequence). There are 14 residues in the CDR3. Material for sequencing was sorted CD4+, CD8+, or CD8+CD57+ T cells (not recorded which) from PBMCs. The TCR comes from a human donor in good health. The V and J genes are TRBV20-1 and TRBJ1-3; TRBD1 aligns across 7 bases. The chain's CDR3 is CSARDRRAGNTIYF. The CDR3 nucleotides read TGCAGTGCTAGGGACAGGAGGGCTGGAAACACCATATATTTT.